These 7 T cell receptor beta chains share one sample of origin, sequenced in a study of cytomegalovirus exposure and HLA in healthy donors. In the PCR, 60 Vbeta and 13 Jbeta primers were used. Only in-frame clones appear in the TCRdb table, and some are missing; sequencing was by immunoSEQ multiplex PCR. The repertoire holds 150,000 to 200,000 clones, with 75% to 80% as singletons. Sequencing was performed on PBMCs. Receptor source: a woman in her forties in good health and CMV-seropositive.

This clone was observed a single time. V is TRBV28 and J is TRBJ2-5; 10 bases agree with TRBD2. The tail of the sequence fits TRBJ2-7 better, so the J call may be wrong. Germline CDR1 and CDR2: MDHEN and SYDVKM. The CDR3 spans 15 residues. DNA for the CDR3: TGTGCCAGCACCCGAACCCCTAGCGGGGGCTACGAGCAGTACTTC. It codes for CASTRTPSGGYEQYF.

The CDR3 loop reads CASSPQGGNTIYF. CDR3 DNA sequence: TGTGCCAGCAGCCCCCAGGGAGGAAACACCATATATTTT. The chain couples TRBV7-2 to TRBJ1-3, with a tentative D call TRBD1 (5 bases). Trimming took off 5 bases at V and 4 bases at J, with 9 bases between the two ends. The length of the CDR3 is 13 residues. The V gene's germline CDR1 is SGHTA and CDR2 FQGNSA. The full variable domain, completed using reference TRBV7-2 and TRBJ1-3, is GAGVSQSPSNKVTEKGKDVELRCDPISGHTALYWYRQSLGQGLEFLIYFQGNSAPDKSGLPSDRFSAERTGGSVSTLTIQRTQQEDSAVYLCASSPQGGNTIYFGEGSWLTVV.

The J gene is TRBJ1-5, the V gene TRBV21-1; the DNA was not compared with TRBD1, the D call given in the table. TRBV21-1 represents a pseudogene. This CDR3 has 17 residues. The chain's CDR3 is CASSRKGETGGNQPQHF. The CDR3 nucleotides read TGTGCCAGCAGTCGTAAAGGGGAGACAGGGGGGAATCAGCCCCAGCATTTT.

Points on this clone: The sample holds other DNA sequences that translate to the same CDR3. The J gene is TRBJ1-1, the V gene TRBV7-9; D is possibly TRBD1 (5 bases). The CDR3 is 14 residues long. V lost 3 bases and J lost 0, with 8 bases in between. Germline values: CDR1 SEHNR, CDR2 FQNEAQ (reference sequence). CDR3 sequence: CASSLGQMNTEAFF. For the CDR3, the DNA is TGTGCCAGCAGCTTGGGGCAAATGAACACTGAAGCTTTCTTT.

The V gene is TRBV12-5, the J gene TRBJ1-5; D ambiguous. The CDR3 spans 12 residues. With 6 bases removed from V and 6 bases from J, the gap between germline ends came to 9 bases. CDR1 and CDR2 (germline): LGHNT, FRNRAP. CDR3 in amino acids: CASGLPPQPQHF. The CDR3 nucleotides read TGTGCTAGTGGCCTCCCCCCTCAGCCCCAGCATTTT.

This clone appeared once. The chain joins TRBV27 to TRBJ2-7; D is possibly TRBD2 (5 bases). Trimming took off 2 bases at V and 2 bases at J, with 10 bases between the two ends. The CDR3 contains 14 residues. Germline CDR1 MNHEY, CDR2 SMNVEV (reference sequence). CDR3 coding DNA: TGTGCCAGCAGTTTAATCGGGGAGCCCTACGAGCAGTACTTC. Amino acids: CASSLIGEPYEQYF.

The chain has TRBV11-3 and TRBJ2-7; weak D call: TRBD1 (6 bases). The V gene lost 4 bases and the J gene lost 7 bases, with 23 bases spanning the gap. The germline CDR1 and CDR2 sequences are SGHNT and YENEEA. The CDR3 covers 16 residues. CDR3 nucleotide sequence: TGTGCCAGCAGCTCCTACCTAGGACAGCCGTCTGGAGAGCAGTACTTC. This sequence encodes CASSSYLGQPSGEQYF.